The rows below give T cell receptor beta chains drawn from one sample of a study of blood T cell repertoires in COVID-19. The data were produced by immunoSEQ multiplex PCR, yet TCRdb's version contains in-frame clones alone and is incomplete. The repertoire holds about 29,000 clones, with 89% as singletons. Source material: peripheral blood. The origin of the receptors is a human donor in a cohort sampled during active COVID-19. Each CDR3 is given with its conserved first and last residue. The D gene is left open where the match is weak. Clone size is given for some rows only: seen once, a few or many times, or a class if the clone is expanded.

V: TRBV21-1
D: .
J: TRBJ1-2
size: .
DNA: TGTGCCAGCAGCAAGGCCCTCCACGCTCCTAAAGGGGCGCATGGCTACACCTTC
CDR3: CASSKALHAPKGAHGYTF

V: TRBV6-6
D: .
J: TRBJ1-1
size: .
DNA: TGTGCCAGCAGTTGGGGGCGGCGTGAAGCTTTCTTT
CDR3: CASSWGRREAFF

V: TRBV28
D: TRBD2
J: TRBJ2-1
size: once
DNA: TGTGCCAGCAGTCAGGGGCGGGGGGACTACAATGAGCAGTTCTTC
CDR3: CASSQGRGDYNEQFF

V: TRBV4-3
D: .
J: TRBJ2-3
size: .
DNA: TGCGCCAGCAGCCCGACTACCCTGGATACGCAGTATTTT
CDR3: CASSPTTLDTQYF

V: TRBV6-2/TRBV6-3
D: .
J: TRBJ1-6
size: .
DNA: TGTGCCAGCAGTTACGAGAATTCACCCCTCCACTTT
CDR3: CASSYENSPLHF

V: TRBV9
D: TRBD2
J: TRBJ2-5
size: .
DNA: TGTGCCAGCAGCGTGGGTACTAGCGGGTTACAAGAGACCCAGTACTTC
CDR3: CASSVGTSGLQETQYF

V: TRBV28
D: .
J: TRBJ1-2
size: .
DNA: TGTGCCAGCAGTTCCCCCCGGGAACACTCTTATGGCTACACCTTC
CDR3: CASSSPREHSYGYTF

V: TRBV6-6
D: .
J: TRBJ2-1
size: .
DNA: TGTGCCAGCAGTTACCTACGCCGTAATGAGCAGTTCTTC
CDR3: CASSYLRRNEQFF

V: TRBV28
D: .
J: TRBJ1-5
size: .
DNA: TGTGCCAGCAGTTATGGAGGACAGCGCAATCAGCCCCAGCATTTT
CDR3: CASSYGGQRNQPQHF

V: TRBV29-1
D: .
J: TRBJ1-2
size: .
DNA: TGCAGCGTCCCCTCTGGGGCCGACAGTCGTCGAAAAGGCTACACCTTC
CDR3: CSVPSGADSRRKGYTF

V: TRBV3-1/TRBV3-2
D: TRBD2
J: TRBJ2-3
size: .
DNA: TGTGCCAGCAGCCCAACTACTAGCGGGGGTTCCGATACGCAGTATTTT
CDR3: CASSPTTSGGSDTQYF

V: TRBV7-2
D: .
J: TRBJ1-5
size: .
DNA: TGTGCCAGCAGCCTCTCGGGGGGGGGTCAGCCCCAGCATTTT
CDR3: CASSLSGGGQPQHF

V: TRBV6-5
D: .
J: TRBJ1-2
size: .
DNA: TGTGCCAGCGGTACGGTGGATAGCGGCTACACCTTC
CDR3: CASGTVDSGYTF

V: TRBV7-2
D: TRBD1
J: TRBJ1-3
size: .
DNA: TGTGCCAGCAGCTTTCAGGGGGTCGGGGGAAACACCATATATTTT
CDR3: CASSFQGVGGNTIYF

V: TRBV30
D: TRBD2
J: TRBJ2-1
size: .
DNA: TGTGCCTGGACAGCGGGGGGGATTTCCTCCTACAATGAGCAGTTCTTC
CDR3: CAWTAGGISSYNEQFF

V: TRBV27
D: .
J: TRBJ1-2
size: .
DNA: TGTGCCAGCAGTTTATTGTCAGGGCAAGATGGCTACACCTTC
CDR3: CASSLLSGQDGYTF

V: TRBV28
D: TRBD1
J: TRBJ1-5
size: .
DNA: TGTGCCAGCAGGACAGGGGAGAGCAATCAGCCCCAGCATTTT
CDR3: CASRTGESNQPQHF

V: TRBV10-3
D: TRBD1
J: TRBJ2-7
size: .
DNA: TGTGCCATCAGTAGTTACGTTCTAGAGGAGACAGGGTTAAGGGGAACGGGCTACGAGCAGTACTTC
CDR3: CAISSYVLEETGLRGTGYEQYF

V: TRBV2
D: TRBD1
J: TRBJ2-5
size: .
DNA: TGTGCCAGCAGTGGATGGGACAGGGGTGGGCAAGAGACCCAGTACTTC
CDR3: CASSGWDRGGQETQYF

V: TRBV6-2/TRBV6-3
D: .
J: TRBJ1-5
size: few
DNA: TGTGCCAGCAGTTTACAGGAAAATCAGCCCCAGCATTTT
CDR3: CASSLQENQPQHF

V: TRBV9
D: .
J: TRBJ1-2
size: .
DNA: TGTGCCAGCAGCCCGGAGGAAGGCCACTATGGCTACACCTTC
CDR3: CASSPEEGHYGYTF

V: TRBV24-1
D: TRBD1
J: TRBJ1-1
size: .
DNA: TGTGCCCCCCGACAGGGTCTGAACACTGAAGCTTTCTTT
CDR3: CAPRQGLNTEAFF

V: TRBV10-3
D: .
J: TRBJ2-7
size: .
DNA: TGTGCCGCAAGGACAGCTTCCTACGAGCAGTACTTC
CDR3: CAARTASYEQYF

V: TRBV9
D: TRBD2
J: TRBJ2-7
size: .
DNA: TGTGCCAGCAGCGTAGGGACTAGCGGGGGGGAAGAGCAGTACTTC
CDR3: CASSVGTSGGEEQYF

V: TRBV6-5
D: .
J: TRBJ2-3
size: .
DNA: TGTGCCAGCAGTTTTCGCCCAGTCAGTCCCACAGATACGCAGTATTTT
CDR3: CASSFRPVSPTDTQYF

V: TRBV18
D: .
J: TRBJ1-3
size: once
DNA: TGTGCCAGCTCACCATTTACACCCAAAGACTCTGGAAACACCATATATTTT
CDR3: CASSPFTPKDSGNTIYF

V: TRBV18
D: TRBD2
J: TRBJ2-5
size: .
DNA: TGTGCCAGCTCACACGGACTAGCGGGGTGGCAAGAGACCCAGTACTTC
CDR3: CASSHGLAGWQETQYF

V: TRBV7-9
D: .
J: TRBJ2-3
size: .
DNA: TGTGCCAGCAGCCCCGGGGGAACAGATACGCAGTATTTT
CDR3: CASSPGGTDTQYF

V: TRBV7-3
D: .
J: TRBJ1-1
size: .
DNA: TGTGCCAGCAGCTTAACGGGGTCGACAGTTCGAAACACTGAAGCTTTCTTT
CDR3: CASSLTGSTVRNTEAFF

V: TRBV30
D: TRBD1
J: TRBJ1-2
size: .
DNA: TGTGCCTGGAGTTGGGGACAGGGTTTTGGCTACACCTTC
CDR3: CAWSWGQGFGYTF

V: TRBV6-5
D: TRBD1
J: TRBJ1-5
size: .
DNA: TGTGCCAGCAGTACCACAGGGGTTAGCAATCAGCCCCAGCATTTT
CDR3: CASSTTGVSNQPQHF

V: TRBV6-5
D: TRBD1
J: TRBJ2-7
size: once
DNA: TGTGCCAGCAGTTTTCGGGGACAGGGCGAAAAGCAGTACTTC
CDR3: CASSFRGQGEKQYF

V: TRBV9
D: .
J: TRBJ2-1
size: .
DNA: TGTGCCAGCAGCGTAGAACGGGGTGAGCAGTTCTTC
CDR3: CASSVERGEQFF

V: TRBV28
D: TRBD2
J: TRBJ2-4
size: .
DNA: TGTGCCAGCAGTTTAGTCGGGGGGGCCAGAAACATTCAGTACTTC
CDR3: CASSLVGGARNIQYF

V: TRBV27
D: TRBD2
J: TRBJ2-3
size: .
DNA: TGTGCCAGCAGACTAGCGGGCGAATCCCGAGTCACAGATACGCAGTATTTT
CDR3: CASRLAGESRVTDTQYF

V: TRBV7-2
D: .
J: TRBJ1-2
size: .
DNA: TGTGCCAGCAGCTTAGCGGGAATGGCGGTTCAAGGGAGTGGCTACACCTTC
CDR3: CASSLAGMAVQGSGYTF

V: TRBV6-2/TRBV6-3
D: .
J: TRBJ2-7
size: few
DNA: TGTGCCAGCAGTAACCCCGGGAAGCAGTACTTC
CDR3: CASSNPGKQYF

V: TRBV11-3
D: .
J: TRBJ2-1
size: .
DNA: TGTGCCAGCAGCCATTCAACTGCGGAGCAGTTCTTC
CDR3: CASSHSTAEQFF

V: TRBV5-4
D: TRBD1
J: TRBJ1-2
size: .
DNA: TGTGCCAGCAGCTCCGTCGGGACAGGGAATGGCTACACCTTC
CDR3: CASSSVGTGNGYTF

V: TRBV25-1
D: .
J: TRBJ2-7
size: .
DNA: TGTGCCAGCAGTAAACTGGGACCCAAGGGGGCCTACGAGCAGTACTTC
CDR3: CASSKLGPKGAYEQYF

V: TRBV12-2
D: .
J: TRBJ1-2
size: .
DNA: TGTGCAAGTCGCCCCAGGGCGGGGGCGCGATGGGGCTACACCTTC
CDR3: CASRPRAGARWGYTF

V: TRBV5-1
D: .
J: TRBJ2-1
size: .
DNA: TGCGCCAGCAGCGCCAGACAGGAAAGCTCCTACAATGAGCAGTTCTTC
CDR3: CASSARQESSYNEQFF

V: TRBV6-6
D: .
J: TRBJ1-3
size: few
DNA: TGTGCCAGCAGTACAATGCCTGGAAACACCATATATTTT
CDR3: CASSTMPGNTIYF

V: TRBV6-4
D: TRBD1
J: TRBJ2-6
size: .
DNA: TGTGCCAGCAGTGACGGGACAGGGGAAGGGGCCAACGTCCTGACTTTC
CDR3: CASSDGTGEGANVLTF

V: TRBV7-2
D: .
J: TRBJ2-5
size: .
DNA: TGTGCCAGCAGCTTATCGTTGGCCCAAGAGACCCAGTACTTC
CDR3: CASSLSLAQETQYF

V: TRBV4-3
D: TRBD2
J: TRBJ2-1
size: few
DNA: TGCGCCAGCAGCCTTGGGACTAGCGGGGGGGCCAAGCTTAGTGAGCAGTTCTTC
CDR3: CASSLGTSGGAKLSEQFF

V: TRBV7-8
D: TRBD1
J: TRBJ1-5
size: .
DNA: TGTGCCAGCAGCTCCGGGACAGGGCAGGGCCAGCCCCAGCATTTT
CDR3: CASSSGTGQGQPQHF

V: TRBV11-3
D: TRBD2
J: TRBJ2-7
size: .
DNA: TGTGCCAGCAGCTTGGGAGCGGGGGGCTCCTACGAGCAGTACTTC
CDR3: CASSLGAGGSYEQYF

V: TRBV5-1
D: .
J: TRBJ2-7
size: few
DNA: TGCGCCAGCGCCACTGGGCCGAACAGAGAGCAGTACTTC
CDR3: CASATGPNREQYF

V: TRBV4-1
D: .
J: TRBJ2-5
size: .
DNA: TGCGCCAGCAGCCAAGACGGTAGCCTAGAGACCCAGTACTTC
CDR3: CASSQDGSLETQYF

V: TRBV2
D: .
J: TRBJ1-4
size: .
DNA: TGTGCCAGCAGTGGAAGAGATGAAAAACTGTTTTTT
CDR3: CASSGRDEKLFF

V: TRBV28
D: .
J: TRBJ2-7
size: few
DNA: TGTGCCAGCAGTTTGCGCCTAACCTACGAGCAGTACTTC
CDR3: CASSLRLTYEQYF